These T cell receptor beta chains were read from a single sample in a study of blood T cell repertoires in COVID-19. Using immunoSEQ multiplex PCR, the repertoire was profiled, and TCRdb retains in-frame clones only, with some absent. The top ten hold 5% to 7% of the sample, which has about 300,000 clones, roughly 90% seen once. Sequenced input: peripheral blood. The receptor source for this set is a man between 18 and 29 years old who had recovered from COVID-19. The CDR3 runs from the conserved cysteine through the conserved F or W. A D gene is named only where the DNA matches it firmly. Expanded clones get a size class; other rows say once, few or many, or leave the size out.

>-|TRBV25-1|-|TRBJ2-3
TGTGCCAGCAGTGTGACAGGTTACACAGATACGCAGTATTTT
CASSVTGYTDTQYF
>TRBD1|TRBV6-2/TRBV6-3|-|TRBJ1-5
TGTGCCAGCAGTACGACAGGGTGGAGCAATCAGCCCCAGCATTTT
CASSTTGWSNQPQHF
>TRBD1|TRBV15|once|TRBJ1-1
TGTGCCACCAGCGTAGTTCACATGGGACAGCTAACGGGCACTGAAGCTTTCTTT
CATSVVHMGQLTGTEAFF
>-|TRBV15|-|TRBJ1-2
TGTGCCACCAGCAGTAGCAAGGGCTACACCTTC
CATSSSKGYTF
>-|TRBV9|once|TRBJ2-2
TGTGCCAGCAGCGTAGAGGGGACCGGGGAGCTGTTTTTT
CASSVEGTGELFF
>TRBD1|TRBV6-1|-|TRBJ1-5
TGTGCCAGCAGTGAAAAAAGGGACAGGGGTACTAATCAGCCCCAGCATTTT
CASSEKRDRGTNQPQHF
>TRBD1|TRBV9|-|TRBJ2-7
TGTGCCAGCAGCCCCCCGGACAGGGGCTACGAGCAGTACTTC
CASSPPDRGYEQYF
>-|TRBV19|-|TRBJ1-2
TGTGCCAGTAGTATAGTACCGGGATCTACGCGCTACACCTTC
CASSIVPGSTRYTF
>-|TRBV5-4|-|TRBJ2-5
TGTGCCAGCAGCTTGGGAGGGGCAGGGAGGCCGGGGACCCAGTACTTC
CASSLGGAGRPGTQYF
>TRBD1|TRBV30|-|TRBJ1-1
TGTGCCTGGAGTGTATTTGGGACAGGGAGAACTGAAGCTTTCTTT
CAWSVFGTGRTEAFF
>-|TRBV28|-|TRBJ1-1
TGTGCCAGCAGTTTACAGAACACTGAAGCTTTCTTT
CASSLQNTEAFF
>-|TRBV6-5|-|TRBJ2-7
TGTGCCAGCAGTATAACTATAGTCGCGGCGCGAGAGCAGTACTTC
CASSITIVAAREQYF
>-|TRBV11-1|-|TRBJ1-2
TGTGCCAGCAGCTTAGCCAGTACCGAGGATGGCTACACCTTC
CASSLASTEDGYTF
>-|TRBV7-2|-|TRBJ1-5
TGTGCCAGCAGCCGGGAACTTCCCTTCAGCAATCAGCCCCAGCATTTT
CASSRELPFSNQPQHF
>TRBD2|TRBV4-1|few|TRBJ2-2
TGCGCCAGCAGCCTAGGACTAGCGGGAGGGACCGGGGAGCTGTTTTTT
CASSLGLAGGTGELFF
>TRBD1|TRBV5-1|-|TRBJ1-1
TGCGCCAGCAGCCCAGGGGGCGTGAACACTGAAGCTTTCTTT
CASSPGGVNTEAFF
>TRBD2|TRBV19|-|TRBJ2-1
TGTGCCAGTAGTATTCCTCTGGCGGGGGGGTACAATGAGCAGTTCTTC
CASSIPLAGGYNEQFF
>-|TRBV19|-|TRBJ2-2
TGTGCCAGTAGCGCCTTTAGCTCCGGCACCGGGGAGCTGTTTTTT
CASSAFSSGTGELFF
>TRBD2|TRBV7-2|-|TRBJ2-1
TGTGCCAGCAGCTCTCCGGGAGGTGCATACAATGAGCAGTTCTTC
CASSSPGGAYNEQFF
>-|TRBV9|-|TRBJ2-2
TGTGCCAGCAGCCCCTGGGGAGGACTACCCTTCACCGGGGAGCTGTTTTTT
CASSPWGGLPFTGELFF
>-|TRBV5-5|-|TRBJ2-2
TGTGCCAGCAGCTTCCGGGACTCCACCGGGGAGCTGTTTTTT
CASSFRDSTGELFF
>TRBD1|TRBV7-9|-|TRBJ2-7
TGTGCCAGCAGCTCGACCGGGACAGACCCCTACGAGCAGTACTTC
CASSSTGTDPYEQYF